The next 25 T cell receptor beta chains were all read from a single sample in a study of blood T cell repertoires in COVID-19. Produced via immunoSEQ multiplex PCR; TCRdb's table is partial and in-frame only. The sample records 250,000 or so clones, 60% to 75% being singletons. The sample comprised peripheral blood. Every receptor here comes from a woman of 80 years or more with acute or convalescent COVID-19.

CDR3 in amino acids: CASSQIEEGAFWSNQPQHF. CDR3 bases: TGCGCCAGCAGCCAAATCGAAGAGGGGGCATTTTGGAGCAATCAGCCCCAGCATTTT. V is TRBV4-3 and J is TRBJ1-5, with TRBD1 matching 7 bases. Germline CDR1 reads LGHNA; CDR2 reads YSLEER. Trimming cost V 2 bases and J 1 base; bases outside gene matches: 14. CDR3 length: 19 residues.

The rearrangement uses TRBV2 and TRBJ2-6; perhaps TRBD1 as D (6 bases). Germline V gene lookup returns CDR1 SNHLY and CDR2 FYNNEI. The CDR3 has 20 amino acids. Trimming pared 7 bases from V and 1 base from J, leaving 26 bases between. CDR3 nucleotide sequence: TGTGCCAGCAAAAAGACGGGGACACGGCTTCTCACATCTGGGGCCAACGTCCTGACTTTC. Encoded protein: CASKKTGTRLLTSGANVLTF.

This clone was counted only a few times. The chain employs TRBV6-5 and TRBJ1-2, with D possibly matching TRBD1 (6 bases). The CDR3 runs to 13 residues. Trimming left V 6 bases short and J 2 bases short, with 10 bases between. Germline CDR1 and CDR2: MNHEY and SVGAGI. The CDR3 DNA sequence: TGTGCCAGCAGGCGGACAGTAAACTATGGCTACACCTTC. Protein sequence: CASRRTVNYGYTF.

CDR3 sequence (DNA): TGTGCCAGCAGCCTCGTCCGACAGGGAAGCTATGGCTACACCTTC. It is translated as CASSLVRQGSYGYTF. The chain couples TRBV3-1 (or the pseudogene TRBV3-2) to TRBJ1-2; 7 bases line up with TRBD1. V shed 4 bases, J shed 4 bases, and the junction held 9 bases outside the gene matches. Germline CDR1 and CDR2: LGHDT and YNNKEL (reference sequence). The CDR3 has 15 amino acids.

The CDR3 DNA sequence: TGTGCCAGCAGCCAAGGGTACCGGGTCTCCTATAATTCACCCCTCCACTTT. It is translated as CASSQGYRVSYNSPLHF. This chain joins TRBV3-1 (or the pseudogene TRBV3-2) and TRBJ1-6; unclear D gene. The CDR3 covers 17 residues. With 1 base removed from V and 0 bases from J, the gap between germline ends came to 10 bases. Germline V gene lookup returns CDR1 LGHDT and CDR2 YNNKEL (reference sequence).

Turning to this clone: The sample carries other DNA sequences with the same CDR3. V gene TRBV6-5 combines with J gene TRBJ1-1; D not certain. V was trimmed by 3 bases and J by 1 base, leaving 9 bases between them. The CDR3 covers 14 residues. CDR1 is MNHEY and CDR2 is SVGAGI in the germline V gene. The CDR3 spells CASSYSVRNTEAFF. In DNA form, the CDR3 reads TGTGCCAGCAGTTATTCAGTCAGGAACACTGAAGCTTTCTTT.

This clone appeared a few times. This chain uses TRBV18 with TRBJ1-6, with 11 bases fitting TRBD1. The V gene end was trimmed by 2 bases and the J gene end by 14 bases; junction bases not matched to a gene: 11. This CDR3 has 16 amino acids. The germline gives CDR1 KGHSH, CDR2 LQKENI. CDR3 in amino acids: CASSPGTGTGGPTLHF. CDR3 DNA: TGTGCCAGCTCACCAGGAACCGGGACAGGGGGTCCCACCCTCCACTTT. Full variable domain (rest looked up from reference TRBV18 and TRBJ1-6): NAGVMQNPRHLVRRRGQEARLRCSPMKGHSHVYWYRQLPEEGLKFMVYLQKENIIDESGMPKERFSAEFPKEGPSILRIQQVVRGDSAAYFCASSPGTGTGGPTLHFGNGTRLTVT.

The J gene is TRBJ1-1, the V gene TRBV11-3, with a possible D match to TRBD1 (6 bases). Germline V gene data show CDR1 as SGHNT and CDR2 as YENEEA. The CDR3 has 14 residues. Deletions cut 5 bases from V and 4 bases from J, with 14 bases between. The CDR3 DNA reads TGTGCCAGCAGCCAACAGGGAGGGAGCACTGAAGCTTTCTTT. It codes for CASSQQGGSTEAFF.

The chain joins TRBV29-1 to TRBJ1-1; a weak D match, TRBD1 (5 bases). CDR3 length equals 12 residues. In germline, CDR1 is SQVTM, CDR2 ANQGSEA. The V end was cut by 7 bases, the J end by 1 base, with 10 bases between. The CDR3 DNA reads as TGCAGCGGGGGGAGACAGAACACTGAAGCTTTCTTT. Protein sequence: CSGGRQNTEAFF.

Comment on this clone: Other nucleotide sequences in the sample specify the same CDR3. The rearrangement joins TRBV19 to TRBJ1-2; TRBD1 agrees at 9 bases. This CDR3 is built from 14 residues. With V trimmed by 6 bases and J by 4 bases, 6 bases remained unmatched. In germline, CDR1 is LNHDA, CDR2 SQIVND (reference sequence). The CDR3 DNA reads as TGTGCCAGTAGCAGGGGACAGGGAGGCTATGGCTACACCTTC. Protein: CASSRGQGGYGYTF. The whole variable domain, filled in from reference TRBV19 and TRBJ1-2, reads DGGITQSPKYLFRKEGQNVTLSCEQNLNHDAMYWYRQDPGQGLRLIYYSQIVNDFQKGDIAEGYSVSREKKESFPLTVTSAQKNPTAFYLCASSRGQGGYGYTFGSGTRLTVV.

The CDR3 DNA reads as TGCGCCAGCAGACTGACAGGGGGCCAGACCTCTGGAAACACCATATATTTT. As protein: CASRLTGGQTSGNTIYF. The J gene is TRBJ1-3, the V gene TRBV4-1; 10 bases are a match to TRBD1. Looked up from germline, CDR1 is MGHRA and CDR2 is YSYEKL. J lost 0 bases, V lost 6 bases, and 8 bases had no gene match. This CDR3 has 17 amino acids.

A remark on this clone: The sample holds other DNA sequences that translate to the same CDR3. This chain links TRBV10-3 with TRBJ2-6, with TRBD1 matching 7 bases. The CDR3 consists of 17 residues. Germline V lookup: CDR1 ENHRY, CDR2 SYGVKD. V lost 0 bases to trimming and J lost 4 bases; unmatched junction nucleotides: 6. The CDR3 DNA sequence: TGTGCCATCAGTGAGTCAGGGACAGTCTCCGGGGCCAACGTCCTGACTTTC. It encodes CAISESGTVSGANVLTF.

V usage is TRBV5-5 and J usage is TRBJ2-4, with D possibly matching TRBD1 (6 bases). The CDR3 loop spans 13 amino acids. From germline, CDR1 is SGHKS and CDR2 YYEKEE (reference sequence). The V gene lost 4 bases and the J gene lost 8 bases, with 13 bases spanning the gap. Written as DNA, the CDR3 is TGTGCCAGCAGCGGCAGGGGTGGGGACATTCAGTACTTC. This codes for CASSGRGGDIQYF.

This chain joins TRBV5-6 and TRBJ1-2; a possible D gene is TRBD1 (6 bases). This CDR3 has 16 residues. CDR1 and CDR2 (germline): SGHDT, YYEEEE. The ends were cut back, 2 bases at V and 2 bases at J, with 16 bases in the middle. CDR3 protein: CASSLMPGTSNYGYTF. CDR3 in DNA: TGTGCCAGCAGCTTAATGCCCGGGACATCCAACTATGGCTACACCTTC. The full variable domain, with the rest looked up from reference TRBV5-6 and TRBJ1-2, is DAGVTQSPTHLIKTRGQQVTLRCSPKSGHDTVSWYQQALGQGPQFIFQYYEEEERQRGNFPDRFSGHQFPNYSSELNVNALLLGDSALYLCASSLMPGTSNYGYTFGSGTRLTVV.

J is TRBJ2-7 and V is TRBV5-5, with unresolved D. The CDR3 covers 14 residues. CDR1 SGHKS and CDR2 YYEKEE come from the germline V gene (reference sequence). V was clipped by 4 bases and J by 0 bases, with 11 bases between them. Here the CDR3 reads CASSRQRSSYEQYF. The CDR3 coding sequence is TGTGCCAGCAGCCGACAAAGAAGCTCCTACGAGCAGTACTTC.

This clone has a handful of counts. The J gene is TRBJ2-7, the V gene TRBV18, with D perhaps matching TRBD1 (6 bases). In germline, CDR1 is KGHSH, CDR2 LQKENI. Trimming left V 4 bases short and J 4 bases short, with 14 bases between. The CDR3 is 14 amino acids. CDR3 nucleotide sequence: TGTGCCAGCTCACTCGCAGGGGAAGGGTACGAGCAGTACTTC. Amino acids: CASSLAGEGYEQYF.

The rearrangement uses TRBV7-2 and TRBJ1-2; 9 nucleotides align to TRBD1. Germline CDR1 SGHTA, CDR2 FQGNSA. Trimming at V came to 4 bases and at J to 8 bases, leaving 8 bases not matched to a gene. CDR3 length: 14 amino acids. The CDR3 spells CASSWDRVIVGYTF. Written as DNA, the CDR3 is TGTGCCAGCAGCTGGGACAGGGTAATAGTAGGCTACACCTTC. Full variable domain (rest looked up from reference TRBV7-2 and TRBJ1-2): GAGVSQSPSNKVTEKGKDVELRCDPISGHTALYWYRQSLGQGLEFLIYFQGNSAPDKSGLPSDRFSAERTGGSVSTLTIQRTQQEDSAVYLCASSWDRVIVGYTFGSGTRLTVV.

The CDR3 nucleotides are TGTGCCAGCAGCGCGGGACTAGGTGCGGATACGCAGTATTTT. It specifies CASSAGLGADTQYF. The V and J genes are TRBV9 and TRBJ2-3, with TRBD2 identical over 8 bases. V lost 3 bases to trimming and J lost 6 bases; unmatched junction nucleotides: 6. Germline loops: CDR1 SGDLS, CDR2 YYNGEE. This CDR3 has 14 amino acids.

J is TRBJ2-5 and V is TRBV9, with D possibly matching TRBD1 (8 bases). Germline V gene sequence: CDR1 SGDLS, CDR2 YYNGEE. The CDR3 loop spans 14 amino acids. Trimming removed 4 bases at V and 1 base at J, with 11 bases between. DNA for the CDR3: TGTGCCAGCAGCAGCGGGACAGGCCAAGAGACCCAGTACTTC. It translates to CASSSGTGQETQYF.

The chain combines TRBV7-8 with TRBJ2-7, with a weak D call TRBD1 (6 bases). In germline, CDR1 is SGHVS, CDR2 FQNEAQ. This CDR3 comprises 13 residues. V was cut by 1 base and J by 10 bases, with 14 bases left in between. The CDR3 here is CASSLGQVPEQYF. The CDR3 region has the DNA TGTGCCAGCAGCTTAGGACAGGTTCCAGAACAGTACTTC.

The chain joins TRBV5-6 to TRBJ1-2, with D possibly TRBD1 on 5 matching bases. Trimming took 0 bases from V and 8 from J, leaving 17 bases between them. CDR1 and CDR2 from the germline V gene are SGHDT and YYEEEE. The CDR3 length is 15 residues. CDR3 nucleotide sequence: TGTGCCAGCAGCTTGGCTCCGGGGCAGGGAGGAGGCTACACCTTC. Residues: CASSLAPGQGGGYTF.

The rearrangement uses TRBV18 and TRBJ1-1; D gene unclear. CDR1 and CDR2 from the germline V gene are KGHSH and LQKENI. This CDR3 spans 12 amino acids. The V gene lost 2 bases and the J gene lost 11 bases, with 12 bases spanning the gap. The DNA for the CDR3 is TGTGCCAGCTCACCATCAGGCTTTGAGGCTTTCTTT. As protein: CASSPSGFEAFF.

This rearrangement joins TRBV19 to TRBJ1-3; D gene ambiguous. The CDR3 is made up of 13 amino acids. CDR1 and CDR2 (germline): LNHDA, SQIVND (reference sequence). Trimming shortened V by 3 bases and J by 4 bases, and 7 bases separated the two germline ends. The CDR3 bases are TGTGCCAGTAGTATCTCGACAGGAAACACCATATATTTT. It specifies CASSISTGNTIYF.

As to this clone: Within the sample, other DNA sequences also encode this same CDR3. The rearrangement uses TRBV6-5 and TRBJ1-1; possible D gene TRBD1, 5 bases. Trimming left V 2 bases short and J 1 base short, with 8 bases between. Germline values: CDR1 MNHEY, CDR2 SVGAGI. The CDR3 runs to 14 residues. CDR3 nucleotides: TGTGCCAGCAGTTACCGAACAGGGAACACTGAAGCTTTCTTT. Protein product: CASSYRTGNTEAFF.

This chain connects TRBV7-2 to TRBJ2-2; 13 positions agree with TRBD2. V trimming: 5 bases; J trimming: 6 bases; junction bases outside the gene matches: 3. This CDR3 is 15 amino acids long. Germline V CDR1 and CDR2: SGHTA, FQGNSA. CDR3 sequence: CASSPGTSGAGELFF. CDR3 nucleotide sequence: TGTGCCAGCAGCCCCGGGACTAGCGGGGCCGGGGAGCTGTTTTTT.